The 27 T cell receptor beta chains in this list originate from one sample, sequenced in a study of blood T cells in healthy people across ages. A second PCR, run for about 7 to 11 cycles, used a sample-barcoded 5' primer plus a J-beta primer mix. TCRdb independently ran MiXCR on the 5' RACE reads; one entry per CDR3 protein. The sample has 700,000 or so distinct CDR3 sequences, around 43% seen once. The sample was blood. The receptors were gathered from a man at least 80 years old in good health.

V gene TRBV7-9 combines with J gene TRBJ2-5, with unresolved D. Between the trimmed V and J ends, which lost 3 bases and 5 bases, there was a span of 13 bases. Germline lookup yields CDR1 SEHNR and CDR2 FQNEAQ (reference sequence). CDR3 length: 14 amino acids. The CDR3 region has the DNA TGTGCCAGCAGCTTTGCAAGGCTTGTCGAGACCCAGTACTTC. Translation: CASSFARLVETQYF. The full variable domain, rest sourced from reference TRBV7-9 and TRBJ2-5, is DTGVSQNPRHKITKRGQNVTFRCDPISEHNRLYWYRQTLGQGPEFLTYFQNEAQLEKSRLLSDRFSAERPKGSFSTLEIQRTEQGDSAMYLCASSFARLVETQYFGPGTRLLVL.

This clonotype was counted between two and nine times. One base away lies a much larger clone, so this may be a sequencing read error. The chain combines TRBV7-2 with TRBJ2-7, with TRBD2 identical over 9 bases. This CDR3 region has 11 residues. Germline V gene lookup returns CDR1 SGHTA and CDR2 FQGNSA. V trimming: 3 bases; J trimming: 12 bases; junction bases outside the gene matches: 3. The CDR3 here is CASSLRAGGYF. CDR3 DNA: TGTGCCAGCAGCTTGAGAGCGGGGGGGTACTTC.

This chain uses TRBV20-1 with TRBJ2-1, with D tentatively TRBD1 (6 bases). Trimming cost V 5 bases and J 4 bases, with 9 bases left between them. Germline CDR1 and CDR2: DFQATT and SNEGSKA (reference sequence). The CDR3 contains 12 residues. The CDR3 spells CSAPDRYNEQFF. In DNA form, the CDR3 reads TGCAGTGCTCCCGACAGGTACAATGAGCAGTTCTTC.

The rearrangement joins TRBV6-6 to TRBJ2-7, with 9 bases identical to TRBD2. The length of the CDR3 is 16 residues. The V and J ends lost 2 bases and 0 bases, in that order; junction bases with no gene match: 5. Germline-derived CDR1 and CDR2 are MNHNY and SVGAGI (reference sequence). CDR3 amino acids: CASSYPEREDSYEQYF. CDR3 bases: TGTGCCAGCAGTTACCCCGAGCGGGAGGACTCCTACGAGCAGTACTTC.

This clonotype was seen only a few times. This sequence joins TRBV27 and TRBJ2-3; 9 bases match TRBD2. CDR3 length: 14 residues. Germline trimming cut 3 bases from V and 13 bases from J; bases unmatched to any gene: 11. Germline CDR1 and CDR2: MNHEY and SMNVEV (reference sequence). This chain's CDR3 is CASSFGSGRTHEYF. The CDR3 DNA follows: TGTGCCAGCAGTTTTGGAAGCGGGAGGACCCACGAGTATTTT.

In this sample, this clonotype turned up many times. This sequence joins TRBV7-2 and TRBJ1-6; 9 nucleotides align to TRBD1. This CDR3 region has 14 residues. CDR1 is SGHTA and CDR2 is FQGNSA in the germline V gene. V was pared by 7 bases and J by 9 bases, with 7 bases of the junction left unmatched. The chain's CDR3 is CASKPGQGTSPLHF. DNA for the CDR3: TGTGCCAGCAAACCGGGACAGGGTACTTCACCCCTCCACTTT.

Of note for this clonotype: A much larger clone lies one base from this, so it may be a read error. This CDR3 reads CSAPRGNTEAFF. In DNA form, the CDR3 reads TGCAGCGCCCCTAGGGGGAACACTGAAGCTTTCTTT. The rearrangement joins TRBV29-1 to TRBJ1-1, with D perhaps matching TRBD1 (5 bases). CDR3 length: 12 amino acids. V lost 7 bases and J 1 base, leaving 10 bases between the germline ends. Germline lookup yields CDR1 SQVTM and CDR2 ANQGSEA.

The sample holds many counts of this clonotype. This chain connects TRBV6-5 to TRBJ2-3, with 10 bases that match TRBD1. J gave up 5 bases and V 8 bases, and 1 base lay outside the gene matches. CDR1 and CDR2 (germline): MNHEY, SVGAGI. CDR3 length equals 12 residues. The CDR3 region has the DNA TGTGCCAGCGGACAGGGGGTAGATACGCAGTATTTT. Protein sequence: CASGQGVDTQYF.

The rearrangement joins TRBV11-1 to TRBJ2-7, with 7 bases that match TRBD1. The V segment lost 6 bases and the J segment 1 base; nucleotides outside the gene matches: 12. The CDR3 is made up of 16 amino acids. Germline CDR1 is SGHAT and CDR2 is FQDESV (reference sequence). CDR3 sequence reads: CASSFDRDVSSYEQYF. CDR3 DNA sequence: TGTGCCAGCAGTTTTGACAGGGACGTAAGTTCCTACGAGCAGTACTTC. The variable domain in full, completed from reference TRBV11-1 and TRBJ2-7, reads EAEVAQSPRYKITEKSQAVAFWCDPISGHATLYWYRQILGQGPELLVQFQDESVVDDSQLPKDRFSAERLKGVDSTLKIQPAELGDSAMYLCASSFDRDVSSYEQYFGPGTRLTVT.

The chain recombines TRBV6-2 or TRBV6-3 with TRBJ2-6; 8 bases align to TRBD1. This CDR3 is built from 15 residues. Germline lookup yields CDR1 MNHEY and CDR2 SVGEGT. V lost 6 bases to trimming and J lost 3 bases; unmatched junction nucleotides: 4. The CDR3 protein is CASSSGGGGANVLTF. The CDR3 DNA follows: TGTGCCAGCAGCTCAGGGGGCGGTGGGGCCAACGTCCTGACTTTC.

This clonotype was recorded at least ten times. The chain is built from TRBV14 and TRBJ2-3; 7 nucleotides line up with TRBD1. V lost 4 bases, J lost 4 bases, and 2 bases stayed unmatched. Germline CDR1 reads SGHDN; CDR2 reads FVKESK. This CDR3 has 13 amino acids. The CDR3 is CASSPQGADTQYF. CDR3 sequence (DNA): TGTGCCAGCAGCCCCCAGGGGGCAGATACGCAGTATTTT.

The rearrangement links TRBV7-9 to TRBJ2-1, with D possibly matching TRBD1 (6 bases). CDR1 and CDR2 (germline): SEHNR, FQNEAQ (reference sequence). This CDR3 region has 16 residues. The germline V and J ends were trimmed by 0 bases and 7 bases, with 16 bases remaining between them. For the CDR3, the DNA is TGTGCCAGCAGCTTAGCGCAGGGGTCCGCGGTGAATGAGCAGTTCTTC. Its translation: CASSLAQGSAVNEQFF. Full variable domain (remainder filled in from reference TRBV7-9 and TRBJ2-1): DTGVSQNPRHKITKRGQNVTFRCDPISEHNRLYWYRQTLGQGPEFLTYFQNEAQLEKSRLLSDRFSAERPKGSFSTLEIQRTEQGDSAMYLCASSLAQGSAVNEQFFGPGTRLTVL.

The chain carries TRBV9 and TRBJ1-1; D uncertain. Germline assignment: CDR1 SGDLS and CDR2 YYNGEE. CDR3 size: 14 residues. V gave up 0 bases and J gave up 1 base, with 7 bases separating them. CDR3 nucleotide sequence: TGTGCCAGCAGCGTAGACGGCCAGAACACTGAAGCTTTCTTT. Translated, it gives CASSVDGQNTEAFF.

On this clonotype: This may arise from a read error, as a much more abundant clone is one base away. V usage is TRBV4-3 and J usage is TRBJ2-7; D uncertain. CDR3 size: 16 residues. The germline V gene has CDR1 LGHNA and CDR2 YSLEER. V was trimmed by 0 bases and J by 0 bases, leaving 12 bases between them. The CDR3 DNA sequence: TGCGCCAGCAGCCAAGAACCCCCACCGAGCTCCTACGAGCAGTACTTC. Protein: CASSQEPPPSSYEQYF.

The count of this clonotype is one. The rearrangement joins TRBV5-1 to TRBJ2-2, with D perhaps matching TRBD1 (5 bases). This CDR3 comprises 13 residues. The germline V gene has CDR1 SGHRS and CDR2 YFSETQ. Trimming shortened V by 4 bases and J by 6 bases, and 10 bases separated the two germline ends. The CDR3 spells CASSTPGPGELFF. The CDR3 DNA is TGCGCCAGCAGCACCCCAGGGCCCGGGGAGCTGTTTTTT. The variable domain in full, with the rest retrieved from reference TRBV5-1 and TRBJ2-2, is KAGVTQTPRYLIKTRGQQVTLSCSPISGHRSVSWYQQTPGQGLQFLFEYFSETQRNKGNFPGRFSGRQFSNSRSEMNVSTLELGDSALYLCASSTPGPGELFFGEGSRLTVL.

The CDR3, as DNA: TGTGCCAGCAGTCAACGCCGGGACAGGGAATTTACTAGCACAGATACGCAGTATTTT. Residues: CASSQRRDREFTSTDTQYF. The chain uses TRBV6-2 or TRBV6-3 and TRBJ2-3; 9 nucleotides agree with TRBD1. V trimming: 5 bases; J trimming: 0 bases; junction bases outside the gene matches: 15. In germline, CDR1 is MNHEY, CDR2 SVGEGT. This CDR3 is built from 19 residues.

V usage is TRBV9 and J usage is TRBJ2-3; D possibly corresponds to TRBD2 (5 bases). The V end was cut by 1 base, the J end by 2 bases, with 11 bases between. This CDR3 spans 15 amino acids. Germline CDR1 reads SGDLS; CDR2 reads YYNGEE. The CDR3 spells CASSVMTGNTDTQYF. Here the CDR3 DNA reads TGTGCCAGCAGCGTAATGACGGGGAACACAGATACGCAGTATTTT.

This clonotype occurred a few times. J is TRBJ2-5 and V is TRBV7-9; D call uncertain. TRBJ2-7 explains the end of the DNA better; the J call may be wrong. Germline V gene data show CDR1 as SEHNR and CDR2 as FQNEAQ (reference sequence). There are 11 residues in the CDR3. CDR3 nucleotides: TGTGCCAGCAGCCCCCAGAGCGAGCAGTACTTC. Translating it yields CASSPQSEQYF.

The rearrangement links TRBV3-1 to TRBJ2-1, with 9 bases identical to TRBD2. The CDR3 is made up of 15 amino acids. Trimming took 3 bases from V and 7 from J; bases not matched to a gene: 7. Germline V gene data show CDR1 as LGHDT and CDR2 as YNNKEL (reference sequence). CDR3 DNA sequence: TGTGCCAGCAGCCAGACCGGGACTAGCACAAATGAGCAGTTCTTC. Protein sequence: CASSQTGTSTNEQFF.

Many counts were recorded for this clonotype. The chain employs TRBV7-2 and TRBJ2-5; a weak D match, TRBD2 (6 bases). V was shortened by 1 base and J by 11 bases, with 26 bases between the two germline ends. The CDR3 covers 17 residues. Germline CDR1 is SGHTA and CDR2 is FQGNSA. The CDR3, as DNA: TGTGCCAGCAGCTTAGTAAAGGCCCTCGGGGGATACAATGAGCAGTACTTC. Translating gives CASSLVKALGGYNEQYF.

Comment on this clonotype: Possible read error: a much larger clone is one base away. The V and J genes are TRBV27 and TRBJ2-5; TRBD1 is a possible D gene (5 bases). Per the germline V gene, CDR1 is MNHEY and CDR2 is SMNVEV (reference sequence). The CDR3 is 13 amino acids. V was pared by 7 bases and J by 11 bases, with 20 bases between. For the CDR3, the DNA is TGTGCCAGCAAACAGGTCCAATACAATGAGCAGTACTTC. Its protein product is CASKQVQYNEQYF.

This clonotype came up a few times. The chain carries TRBV29-1 and TRBJ2-6; 9 bases agree with TRBD1. The germline V gene encodes CDR1 SQVTM and CDR2 ANQGSEA. The CDR3 is 16 amino acids. Trimming cost V 5 bases and J 2 bases; bases outside gene matches: 7. The CDR3 coding sequence is TGCAGCGTTCGAACAGGGGGCTCGGCTGGGGCCAACGTCCTGACTTTC. This translates into CSVRTGGSAGANVLTF.

This clonotype has only a few counts. The chain couples TRBV7-2 to TRBJ2-3; tentative D call: TRBD2 (5 bases). Germline values: CDR1 SGHTA, CDR2 FQGNSA. V was clipped by 5 bases and J by 2 bases, with 14 bases between them. The CDR3 spans 15 residues. DNA of the CDR3: TGTGCCAGCAGCCTACGGGAAGGAATCACAGATACGCAGTATTTT. It codes for CASSLREGITDTQYF.

The chain combines TRBV6-6 with TRBJ1-2, with D possibly TRBD1 on 6 matching bases. The CDR3 sequence is 16 residues long. V was cut by 5 bases and J by 3 bases, with 19 bases left in between. In germline, CDR1 is MNHNY, CDR2 SVGAGI (reference sequence). The CDR3, as DNA: TGTGCCAGCAGTCAAAACAGGGTTGAATTGGACTATGGCTACACCTTC. Amino acid sequence: CASSQNRVELDYGYTF.

The J gene is TRBJ2-1, the V gene TRBV6-2 or TRBV6-3; 8 bases fit TRBD1. Germline CDR1 reads MNHEY; CDR2 reads SVGEGT. The CDR3 has 13 amino acids. V lost 6 bases to trimming and J lost 4 bases; unmatched junction nucleotides: 2. CDR3 region: CASRDRVYNEQFF. The CDR3 DNA is TGTGCCAGCAGGGACAGGGTGTACAATGAGCAGTTCTTC.

The V call is TRBV6-2 or TRBV6-3, the J call TRBJ1-1; D is perhaps TRBD1 (6 bases). The V end lost 4 bases, the J end lost 2 bases, and 14 bases lay between the germline ends. The germline V gene has CDR1 MNHEY and CDR2 SVGEGT. The CDR3 is made up of 15 amino acids. CDR3 in amino acids: CASSLTGGFNTEAFF. CDR3 nucleotides: TGTGCCAGCAGTTTAACCGGGGGCTTCAACACTGAAGCTTTCTTT.

The rearrangement links TRBV30 to TRBJ2-2; 9 positions match TRBD1. Looked up from germline, CDR1 is GTSNPN and CDR2 is SVGIG (reference sequence). V lost 5 bases, J lost 3 bases, and 7 bases stayed unmatched. CDR3 length: 15 amino acids. The CDR3, as DNA: TGTGCCTGGGGGCCGGGACAGGGCGACACCGGGGAGCTGTTTTTT. It encodes CAWGPGQGDTGELFF. The entire variable domain, with the rest obtained from reference TRBV30 and TRBJ2-2, is as follows: SQTIHQWPATLVQPVGSPLSLECTVEGTSNPNLYWYRQAAGRGLQLLFYSVGIGQISSEVPQNLSASRPQDRQFILSSKKLLLSDSGFYLCAWGPGQGDTGELFFGEGSRLTVL.